This TCR beta chain was retrieved from a study of T cell repertoires in cytomegalovirus infection. Across the study: Peptides in the study included HLA-C-restricted and HLA-B-restricted CMV epitopes. Public TCR beta signature analysis indicated the presence of both CMV infection and matching HLA type. Study-wide findings and caveats: Cumulated frequencies of public TCR beta families served to identify carriers of CMV plus the relevant HLA.

TCRdb analysed the reads with MiXCR anew, one entry per CDR3 protein. The sample has roughly 730,000 distinct CDR3 sequences, roughly 30% seen once; the top ten hold about 18%. Germline CDR1 MNHNS, CDR2 SASEGT. The CDR3 has 16 amino acids. With 1 base clipped from V and 5 bases from J, the junction kept 7 bases outside the gene matches. Turning to this clonotype: Its specificity is unknown.

The sequences come from cultured PBMCs, collected from culture after CMV antigen stimulation. The chain combines TRBV6-1 with TRBJ2-3, with TRBD2 identical over 9 bases. The TCR was taken from a human donor in good health (CMV status not recorded). Some clones in this sample may be carry-over from other donors' samples. The CDR3 loop reads CASSEGLGLAIDTQYF. The CDR3 DNA sequence: TGTGCCAGCAGTGAAGGGCTAGGACTAGCGATAGATACGCAGTATTTT.